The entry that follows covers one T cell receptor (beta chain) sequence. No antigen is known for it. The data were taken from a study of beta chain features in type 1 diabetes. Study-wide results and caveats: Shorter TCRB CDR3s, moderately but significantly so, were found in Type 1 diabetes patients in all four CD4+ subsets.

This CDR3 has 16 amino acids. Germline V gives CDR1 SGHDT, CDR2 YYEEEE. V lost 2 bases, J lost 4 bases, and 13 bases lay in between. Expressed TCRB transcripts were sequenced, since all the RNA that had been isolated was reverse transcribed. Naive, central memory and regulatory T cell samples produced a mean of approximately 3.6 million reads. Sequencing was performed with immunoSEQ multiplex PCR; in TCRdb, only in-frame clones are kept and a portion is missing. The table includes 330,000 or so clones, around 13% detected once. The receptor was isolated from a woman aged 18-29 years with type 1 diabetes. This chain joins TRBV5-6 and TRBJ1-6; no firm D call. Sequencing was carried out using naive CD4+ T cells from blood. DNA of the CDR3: TGTGCCAGCAGCTTTGGCCAATTGGCATATAATTCACCCCTCCACTTT. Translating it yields CASSFGQLAYNSPLHF.